Included here is one TCR beta chain sequence, with context. Per the germline V gene, CDR1 is GTSNPN and CDR2 is SVGIG (reference sequence). The CDR3 runs to 14 residues. V dropped 3 bases and J dropped 3 bases, with 15 bases sitting between them. This table comes from immunoSEQ multiplex PCR, and its TCRdb copy is limited to in-frame clones, with some not included. The data hold about 140,000 clones, with around 90% observed a single time. This specimen belongs to a study of blood T cell repertoires in COVID-19. The material sequenced was peripheral blood. The chain is built from TRBV30 and TRBJ2-7, with D perhaps TRBD1 (5 bases). The TCR sequence derives from a man aged 60-69 years with active or convalescent COVID-19. The CDR3 protein is CAWSPTDNLYEQYF. The DNA of the CDR3 is TGTGCCTGGAGCCCGACAGACAATCTCTACGAGCAGTACTTC. Variable domain in full (rest from reference TRBV30 and TRBJ2-7): SQTIHQWPATLVQPVGSPLSLECTVEGTSNPNLYWYRQAAGRGLQLLFYSVGIGQISSEVPQNLSASRPQDRQFILSSKKLLLSDSGFYLCAWSPTDNLYEQYFGPGTRLTVT.